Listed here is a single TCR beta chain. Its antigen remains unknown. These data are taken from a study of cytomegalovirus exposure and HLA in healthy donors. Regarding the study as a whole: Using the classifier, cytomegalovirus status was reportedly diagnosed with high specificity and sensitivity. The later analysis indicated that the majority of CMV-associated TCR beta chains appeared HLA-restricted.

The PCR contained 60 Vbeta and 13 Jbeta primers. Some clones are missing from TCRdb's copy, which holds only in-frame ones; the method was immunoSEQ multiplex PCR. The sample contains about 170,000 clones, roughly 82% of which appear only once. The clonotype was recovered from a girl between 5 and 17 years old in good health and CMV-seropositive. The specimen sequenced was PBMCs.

The DNA of the CDR3 is TGTGCCAGCAGCGGAGGGGGGACAGGGGGCTCTGAGCAGTTCTTC. Translating it yields CASSGGGTGGSEQFF. The chain couples TRBV9 to TRBJ2-1, with 12 bases that match TRBD1. The CDR3 runs 15 residues. Germline CDR1 is SGDLS and CDR2 is YYNGEE. Germline trimming cut 3 bases from V and 9 bases from J; bases unmatched to any gene: 7. Drawing the rest from reference TRBV9 and TRBJ2-1, the complete variable domain is DSGVTQTPKHLITATGQRVTLRCSPRSGDLSVYWYQQSLDQGLQFLIQYYNGEERAKGNILERFSAQQFPDLHSELNLSSLELGDSALYFCASSGGGTGGSEQFFGPGTRLTVL.